One sample yielded the 3 T cell receptor beta chains listed below, sequenced in a study of T-cell memory formation after mild COVID-19. MiXCR was run by TCRdb on the 5' RACE reads, yielding one entry per CDR3 protein. This table holds about 390,000 distinct CDR3 sequences, around a fifth found once. The sequenced sample was PBMCs or a T cell subset sorted from them (not recorded which). The source is an adult woman who had mild COVID-19 (a few samples of this study predate the infection). Cell type and time point are not known.

Written as DNA, the CDR3 is TGTGCCTGGAGTTTAGCCGGGGAGCTGTTTTTT. This translates into CAWSLAGELFF. The chain uses TRBV30 and TRBJ2-2, with D hard to call. The ends were cut back, 2 bases at V and 6 bases at J, with 4 bases in the middle. The CDR3 sequence is 11 residues long. The germline V gene encodes CDR1 GTSNPN and CDR2 SVGIG (reference sequence).

The V call is TRBV4-2, the J call TRBJ1-2; the D is unclear. The CDR3 has 14 amino acids. CDR1 LGHNA and CDR2 YNFKEQ come from the germline V gene. The ends were cut back, 0 bases at V and 5 bases at J, with 10 bases in the middle. CDR3 bases: TGTGCCAGCAGCCAAGACCCGCGGGCTTATGGCTACACCTTC. Protein: CASSQDPRAYGYTF.

This chain joins TRBV3-1 and TRBJ2-5, with 9 bases identical to TRBD2. V dropped 1 base and J dropped 5; count of bases not matched to a gene: 8. CDR3 size: 16 residues. Germline CDR1 LGHDT, CDR2 YNNKEL (reference sequence). The CDR3: CASSQVREGPRETQYF. The CDR3 nucleotides are TGTGCCAGCAGCCAAGTGCGGGAGGGCCCTCGGGAGACCCAGTACTTC.